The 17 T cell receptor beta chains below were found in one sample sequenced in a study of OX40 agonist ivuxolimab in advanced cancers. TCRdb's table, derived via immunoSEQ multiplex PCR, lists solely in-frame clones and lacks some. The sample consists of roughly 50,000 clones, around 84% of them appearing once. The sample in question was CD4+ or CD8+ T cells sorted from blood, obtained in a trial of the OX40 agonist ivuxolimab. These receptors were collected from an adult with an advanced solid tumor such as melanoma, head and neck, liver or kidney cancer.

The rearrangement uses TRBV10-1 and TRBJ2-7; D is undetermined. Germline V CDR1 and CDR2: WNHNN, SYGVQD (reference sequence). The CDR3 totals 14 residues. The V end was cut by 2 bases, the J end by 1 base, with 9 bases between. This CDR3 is CASSEQIHSYEQYF. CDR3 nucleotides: TGCGCCAGCAGTGAGCAGATACATTCCTACGAGCAGTACTTC.

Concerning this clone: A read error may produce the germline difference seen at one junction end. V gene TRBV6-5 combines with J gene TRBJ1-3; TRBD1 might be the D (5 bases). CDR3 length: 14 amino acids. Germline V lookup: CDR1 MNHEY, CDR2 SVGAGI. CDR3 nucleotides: TGTGCCAGTACCAGGGCCCCTAATGGAGACACCATATATTTT. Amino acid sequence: CASTRAPNGDTIYF.

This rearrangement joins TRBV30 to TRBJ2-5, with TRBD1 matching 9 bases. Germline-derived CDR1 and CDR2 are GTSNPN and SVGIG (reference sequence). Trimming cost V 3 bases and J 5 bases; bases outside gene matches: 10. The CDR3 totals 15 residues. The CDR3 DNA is TGTGCCTGGAGGCCGGGACAGGGACACTCGGAGACCCAGTACTTC. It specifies CAWRPGQGHSETQYF.

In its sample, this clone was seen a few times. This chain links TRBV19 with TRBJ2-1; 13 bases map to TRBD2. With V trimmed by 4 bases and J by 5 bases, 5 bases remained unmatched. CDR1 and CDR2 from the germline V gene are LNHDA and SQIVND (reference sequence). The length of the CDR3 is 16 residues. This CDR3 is CASSTRLAGGNNEQFF. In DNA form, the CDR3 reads TGTGCCAGTAGTACCCGACTAGCGGGGGGAAACAATGAGCAGTTCTTC.

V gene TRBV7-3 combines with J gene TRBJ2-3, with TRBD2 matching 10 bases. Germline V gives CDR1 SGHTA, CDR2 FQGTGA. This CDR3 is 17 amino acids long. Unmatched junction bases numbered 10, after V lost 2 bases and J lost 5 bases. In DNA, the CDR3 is TGTGCCAGCAGCTTATTTTCTAGCGGGAGTGGGCTAGATACGCAGTATTTT. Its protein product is CASSLFSSGSGLDTQYF. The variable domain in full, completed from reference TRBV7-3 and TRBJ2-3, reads GAGVSQTPSNKVTEKGKYVELRCDPISGHTALYWYRQSLGQGPEFLIYFQGTGAADDSGLPNDRFFAVRPEGSVSTLKIQRTERGDSAVYLCASSLFSSGSGLDTQYFGPGTRLTVL.

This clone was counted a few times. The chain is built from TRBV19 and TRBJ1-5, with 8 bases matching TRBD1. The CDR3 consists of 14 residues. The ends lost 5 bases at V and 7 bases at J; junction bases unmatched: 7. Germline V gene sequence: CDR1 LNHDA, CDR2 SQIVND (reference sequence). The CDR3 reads CASSFGQGGQPQHF. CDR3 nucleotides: TGTGCCAGTAGTTTTGGACAGGGTGGGCAGCCCCAGCATTTT.

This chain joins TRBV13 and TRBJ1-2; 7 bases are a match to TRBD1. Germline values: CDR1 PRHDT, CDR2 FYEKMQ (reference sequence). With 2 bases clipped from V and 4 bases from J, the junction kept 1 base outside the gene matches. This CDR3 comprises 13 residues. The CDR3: CASSLRDSYGYTF. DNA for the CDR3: TGTGCCAGCAGCTTAAGGGACAGCTATGGCTACACCTTC. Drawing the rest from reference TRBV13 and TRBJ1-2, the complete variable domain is AAGVIQSPRHLIKEKRETATLKCYPIPRHDTVYWYQQGPGQDPQFLISFYEKMQSDKGSIPDRFSAQQFSDYHSELNMSSLELGDSALYFCASSLRDSYGYTFGSGTRLTVV.

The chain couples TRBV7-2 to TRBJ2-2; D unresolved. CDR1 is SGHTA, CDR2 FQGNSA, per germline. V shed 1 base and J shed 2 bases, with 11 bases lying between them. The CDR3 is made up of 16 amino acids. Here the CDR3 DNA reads TGTGCCAGCAGCTTAGGTGGTGCCCCCAACACCGGGGAGCTGTTTTTT. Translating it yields CASSLGGAPNTGELFF.

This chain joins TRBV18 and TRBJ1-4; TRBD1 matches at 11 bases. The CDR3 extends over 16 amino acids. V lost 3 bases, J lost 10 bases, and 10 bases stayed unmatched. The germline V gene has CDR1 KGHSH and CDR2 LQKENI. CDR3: CASSPPEGQGVVKLFF. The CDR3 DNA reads TGTGCCAGCTCACCCCCCGAGGGACAGGGGGTAGTAAAACTGTTTTTT.

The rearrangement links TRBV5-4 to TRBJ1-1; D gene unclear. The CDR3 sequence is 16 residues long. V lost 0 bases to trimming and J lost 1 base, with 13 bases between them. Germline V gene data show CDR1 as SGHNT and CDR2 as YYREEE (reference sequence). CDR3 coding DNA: TGTGCCAGCAGCTTGGCCGGGCGACTGCCGAACACTGAAGCTTTCTTT. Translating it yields CASSLAGRLPNTEAFF. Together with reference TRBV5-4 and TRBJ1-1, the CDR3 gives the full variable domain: ETGVTQSPTHLIKTRGQQVTLRCSSQSGHNTVSWYQQALGQGPQFIFQYYREEENGRGNFPPRFSGLQFPNYSSELNVNALELDDSALYLCASSLAGRLPNTEAFFGQGTRLTVV.

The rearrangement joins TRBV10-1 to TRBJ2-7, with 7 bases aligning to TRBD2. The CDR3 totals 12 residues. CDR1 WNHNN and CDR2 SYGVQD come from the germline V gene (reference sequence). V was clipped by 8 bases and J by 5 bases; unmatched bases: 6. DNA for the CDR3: TGCGCCAGCGCGGGGCTAGCGGACGAGCAGTACTTC. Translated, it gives CASAGLADEQYF.

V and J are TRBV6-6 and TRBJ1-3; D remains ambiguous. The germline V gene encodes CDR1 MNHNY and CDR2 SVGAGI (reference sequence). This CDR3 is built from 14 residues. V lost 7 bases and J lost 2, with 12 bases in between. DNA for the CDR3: TGTGCCAGCAACCGAGGAGGGCCTGGAAACACCATATATTTT. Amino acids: CASNRGGPGNTIYF.

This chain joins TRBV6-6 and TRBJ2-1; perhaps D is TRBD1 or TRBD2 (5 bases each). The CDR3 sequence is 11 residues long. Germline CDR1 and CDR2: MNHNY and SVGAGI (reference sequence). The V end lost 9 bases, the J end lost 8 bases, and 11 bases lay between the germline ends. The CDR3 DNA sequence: TGTGCCAGTCAGGGAGAGGATGAGCAGTTCTTC. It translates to CASQGEDEQFF.

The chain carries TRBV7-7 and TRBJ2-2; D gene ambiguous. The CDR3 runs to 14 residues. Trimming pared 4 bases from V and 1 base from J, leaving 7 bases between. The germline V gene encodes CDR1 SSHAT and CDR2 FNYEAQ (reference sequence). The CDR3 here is CASSYDENTGELFF. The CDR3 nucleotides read TGTGCCAGCAGCTACGACGAGAACACCGGGGAGCTGTTTTTT.

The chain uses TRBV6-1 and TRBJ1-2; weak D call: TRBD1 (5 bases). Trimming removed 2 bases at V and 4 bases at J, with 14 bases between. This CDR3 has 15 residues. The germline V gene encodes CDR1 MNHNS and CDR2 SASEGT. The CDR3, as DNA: TGTGCCAGCAGTGAACTCGGGGCCCCAAGCTATGGCTACACCTTC. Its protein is CASSELGAPSYGYTF.

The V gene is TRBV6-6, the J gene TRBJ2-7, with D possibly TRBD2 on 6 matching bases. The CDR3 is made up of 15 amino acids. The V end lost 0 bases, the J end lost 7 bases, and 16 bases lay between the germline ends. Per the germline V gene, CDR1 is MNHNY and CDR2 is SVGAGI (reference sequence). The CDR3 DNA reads TGTGCCAGCAGTTACTCCCTGGGGAAGGAGGGGGAGCAGTACTTC. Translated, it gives CASSYSLGKEGEQYF.

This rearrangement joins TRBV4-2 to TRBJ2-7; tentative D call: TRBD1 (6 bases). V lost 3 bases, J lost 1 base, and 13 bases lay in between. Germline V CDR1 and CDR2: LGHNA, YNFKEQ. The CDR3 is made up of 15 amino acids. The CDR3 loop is CASSQTRDISYEQYF. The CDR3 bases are TGTGCCAGCAGCCAGACCCGGGACATATCCTACGAGCAGTACTTC.